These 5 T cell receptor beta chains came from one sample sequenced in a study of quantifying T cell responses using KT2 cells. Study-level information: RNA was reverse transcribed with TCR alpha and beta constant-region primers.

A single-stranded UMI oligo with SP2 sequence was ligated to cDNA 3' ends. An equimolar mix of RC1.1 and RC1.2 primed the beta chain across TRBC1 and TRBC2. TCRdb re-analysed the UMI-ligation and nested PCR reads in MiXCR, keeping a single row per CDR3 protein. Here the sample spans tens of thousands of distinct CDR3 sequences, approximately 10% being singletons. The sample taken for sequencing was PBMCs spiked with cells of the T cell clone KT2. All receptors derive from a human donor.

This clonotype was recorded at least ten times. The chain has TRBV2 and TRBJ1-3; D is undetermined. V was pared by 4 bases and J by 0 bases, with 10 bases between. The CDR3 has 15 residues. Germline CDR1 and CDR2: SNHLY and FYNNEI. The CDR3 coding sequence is TGTGCCAGCAGTGTAGACACAGCCTCTGGAAACACCATATATTTT. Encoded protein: CASSVDTASGNTIYF.

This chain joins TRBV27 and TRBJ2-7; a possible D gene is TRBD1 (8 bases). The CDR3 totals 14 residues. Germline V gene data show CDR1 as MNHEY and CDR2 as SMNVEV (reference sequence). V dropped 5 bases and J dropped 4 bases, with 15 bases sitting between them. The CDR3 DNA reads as TGTGCCAGCAGTATAACAGGGGGGGGGTACGAGCAGTACTTC. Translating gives CASSITGGGYEQYF.

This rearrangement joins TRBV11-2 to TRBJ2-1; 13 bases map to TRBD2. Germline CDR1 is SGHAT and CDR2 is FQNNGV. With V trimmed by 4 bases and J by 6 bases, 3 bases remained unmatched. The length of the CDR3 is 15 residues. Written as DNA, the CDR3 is TGTGCCAGCAGCTACACTAGCGGGGGGGCCAATGAGCAGTTCTTC. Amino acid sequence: CASSYTSGGANEQFF.

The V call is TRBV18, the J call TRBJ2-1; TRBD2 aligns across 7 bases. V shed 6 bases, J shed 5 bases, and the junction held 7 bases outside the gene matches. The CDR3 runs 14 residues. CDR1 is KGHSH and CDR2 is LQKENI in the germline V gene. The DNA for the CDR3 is TGTGCCAGCTCCACATGGGAGGGGCACAATGAGCAGTTCTTC. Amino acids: CASSTWEGHNEQFF.

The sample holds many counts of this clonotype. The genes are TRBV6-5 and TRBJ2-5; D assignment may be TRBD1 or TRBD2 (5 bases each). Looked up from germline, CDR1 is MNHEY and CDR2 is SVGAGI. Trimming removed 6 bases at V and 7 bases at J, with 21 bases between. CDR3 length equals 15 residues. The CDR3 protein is CASRLQPGTGRTQYF. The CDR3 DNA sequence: TGTGCCAGCAGACTACAACCCGGGACCGGCCGGACCCAGTACTTC.